The rows below give T cell receptor beta chains drawn from one sample of a study of blood T cells in healthy people across ages. MiXCR, applied by TCRdb to the 5' RACE reads, yields one record per CDR3 protein. The sample records around 650,000 distinct CDR3 sequences, roughly 32% being singletons. Sample: blood. These receptor sequences come from a woman aged 80 or older in good health. CDR3s leave out the opening cysteine and the closing phenylalanine or tryptophan. Each record gives: V gene, D gene, J gene, CDR3 protein. A D gene is named only where the DNA matches it firmly.

TRBV4-1	NA	TRBJ1-6	ASSPSSQGYSPLH
TRBV4-2	NA	TRBJ1-3	ASSQDAGSGNTIY
TRBV7-2	TRBD1	TRBJ1-2	ASSLGQGTNGYT
TRBV14	TRBD1	TRBJ1-2	ASSPGQGASRGGYT
TRBV29-1	NA	TRBJ2-5	SAGRQETQY
TRBV5-5	NA	TRBJ1-1	ASSHDEIPNTEAF
TRBV7-2	TRBD2	TRBJ2-3	ASSLGVAGASTDTQY
TRBV7-9	TRBD1	TRBJ1-2	ASSSRTGDPSNYGYT
TRBV10-3	NA	TRBJ2-3	AISELGTDTQY
TRBV5-1	NA	TRBJ2-5	ASSPESRGRKETQY
TRBV30	NA	TRBJ2-7	AWSPDSINDEQY
TRBV12-3/TRBV12-4	NA	TRBJ2-3	ASSKMVGVVDTQY
TRBV20-1	TRBD2	TRBJ2-5	SAAELAGDETQY
TRBV28	NA	TRBJ1-2	ASSLWPYGYT
TRBV20-1	NA	TRBJ2-1	SAHPVDRYNEQF
TRBV4-1	NA	TRBJ2-3	ASSQDGGYPDTQY
TRBV3-1	NA	TRBJ1-1	ASSQGQTTEAF
TRBV12-3/TRBV12-4	TRBD1	TRBJ1-2	AGGSGDRAYGYT
TRBV7-2	TRBD1	TRBJ1-1	ASSLKTGGVGGNTEAF
TRBV15	TRBD1	TRBJ2-1	ATKVQGASNEQF
TRBV12-3/TRBV12-4	TRBD2	TRBJ2-1	ASSFGGGPSQQF
TRBV27	NA	TRBJ2-1	ASSKRRGWSCNEQF
TRBV7-2	NA	TRBJ2-1	ASTTGAFNEQF
TRBV9	NA	TRBJ2-3	ASSVGSALTTDTQY
TRBV7-9	NA	TRBJ2-7	ASSSGYYEQY
TRBV6-6	NA	NA	ASSYSTVDYEQY
TRBV20-1	NA	TRBJ2-1	SARGRPALSSYNEQF
TRBV7-8	TRBD1	TRBJ1-6	ASSRTGAGNSPLH
TRBV11-2	NA	TRBJ1-2	ASSRGGVYGYT
TRBV9	NA	TRBJ1-1	ASSVAPGQGNTGAF
TRBV5-1	TRBD1	TRBJ2-2	ASSLWQGATGELF
TRBV7-2	NA	TRBJ1-2	ASVLGGRTTYGYT
TRBV6-5	TRBD2	TRBJ2-1	ASSYSMASGGKEQF
TRBV7-7	TRBD1	TRBJ2-7	ASSLGEGDRGPEQY
TRBV21-1	NA	TRBJ2-3	ASSKVGETVADTQY
TRBV20-1	TRBD1	TRBJ1-2	SARARDRGENGYT
TRBV4-3	TRBD2	TRBJ2-1	ASSQDGVAGSSYNEQF
TRBV19	NA	TRBJ2-7	ASSIMRGSYEQY